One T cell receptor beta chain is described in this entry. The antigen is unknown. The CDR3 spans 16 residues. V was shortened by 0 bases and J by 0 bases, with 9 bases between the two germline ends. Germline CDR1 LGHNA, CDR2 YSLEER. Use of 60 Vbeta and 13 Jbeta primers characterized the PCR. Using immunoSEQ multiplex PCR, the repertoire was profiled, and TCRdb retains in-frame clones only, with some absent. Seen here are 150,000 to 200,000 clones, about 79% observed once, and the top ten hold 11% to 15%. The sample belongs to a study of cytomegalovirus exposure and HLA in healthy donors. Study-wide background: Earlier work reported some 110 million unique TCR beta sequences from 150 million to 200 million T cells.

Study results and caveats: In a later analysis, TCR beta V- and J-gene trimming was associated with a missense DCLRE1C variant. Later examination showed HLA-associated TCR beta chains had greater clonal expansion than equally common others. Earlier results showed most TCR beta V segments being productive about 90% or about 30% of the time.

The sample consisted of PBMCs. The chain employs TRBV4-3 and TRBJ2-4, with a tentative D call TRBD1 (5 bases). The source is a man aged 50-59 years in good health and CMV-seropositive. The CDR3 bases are TGCGCCAGCAGCCAAGAAACAGGTACAGCCAAAAACATTCAGTACTTC. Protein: CASSQETGTAKNIQYF.